These 10 T cell receptor beta chains were all obtained from the same sample, sequenced in a study of blood T cell repertoires in COVID-19. The protocol was immunoSEQ multiplex PCR, while the TCRdb copy is restricted to in-frame clones and leaves out a portion. Among approximately 84,000 clones listed, almost 80% were seen once. The sequenced sample was peripheral blood. These receptors came from a human donor in a cohort sampled during active COVID-19.

The V gene is TRBV2, the J gene TRBJ1-5; no clear D. The CDR3 is 12 residues long. The V and J ends lost 6 bases and 9 bases respectively, with 12 bases between them. Germline CDR1 reads SNHLY; CDR2 reads FYNNEI. The CDR3 DNA sequence: TGTGCCAGCAGCGACCTGGGCACGCCCCAGCATTTT. As protein: CASSDLGTPQHF.

V gene TRBV11-3 combines with J gene TRBJ2-2; 7 nucleotides match TRBD1. The CDR3 is made up of 16 amino acids. The V gene's germline CDR1 is SGHNT and CDR2 YENEEA. V was clipped by 4 bases and J by 6 bases; unmatched bases: 11. CDR3 sequence: CASSSWTGVRPGELFF. In DNA form, the CDR3 reads TGTGCCAGCAGCTCATGGACAGGAGTGAGACCCGGGGAGCTGTTTTTT.

This chain joins TRBV6-6 and TRBJ1-3; D gene unclear. Germline assignment: CDR1 MNHNY and CDR2 SVGAGI (reference sequence). V dropped 10 bases and J dropped 0 bases, with 7 bases sitting between them. The CDR3 has 12 amino acids. The CDR3 DNA is TGTGCCACCCGGGACTCTGGAAACACCATATATTTT. It is translated as CATRDSGNTIYF.

The rearrangement joins TRBV27 to TRBJ2-7, with 9 bases lining up with TRBD1. From germline, CDR1 is MNHEY and CDR2 SMNVEV (reference sequence). With V trimmed by 8 bases and J by 3 bases, 11 bases remained unmatched. The CDR3 sequence is 15 residues long. CDR3 protein: CASGQPGTGIYEQYF. Here the CDR3 DNA reads TGTGCCAGCGGCCAACCCGGGACAGGGATCTACGAGCAGTACTTC.

This clone was found once. The chain employs TRBV18 and TRBJ1-2; D gene ambiguous. Deletions cut 4 bases from V and 3 bases from J, with 18 bases between. There are 16 residues in the CDR3. CDR1 is KGHSH, CDR2 LQKENI, per germline. The CDR3 nucleotides are TGTGCCAGCTCACTCACTTCGGATGCCGGGGACTATGGCTACACCTTC. It specifies CASSLTSDAGDYGYTF.

This clone showed up just a few times. V is TRBV7-9 and J is TRBJ2-7, with D possibly TRBD2 on 6 matching bases. The CDR3 consists of 14 residues. V lost 3 bases to trimming and J lost 1 base, with 10 bases between them. Per the germline V gene, CDR1 is SEHNR and CDR2 is FQNEAQ (reference sequence). The CDR3 protein is CASSLGGRSYEQYF. CDR3 nucleotides: TGTGCCAGCAGCTTGGGAGGTCGGTCCTACGAGCAGTACTTC.

The chain recombines TRBV7-8 with TRBJ2-3, with no clear D. Trimming stripped 2 bases from V and 7 bases from J, with 10 bases between. The CDR3 extends over 13 amino acids. The germline V gene encodes CDR1 SGHVS and CDR2 FQNEAQ. The CDR3 coding sequence is TGTGCCAGCAGCTTATCAACCGCGAATACGCAGTATTTT. The encoded protein is CASSLSTANTQYF. Supplemented by reference TRBV7-8 and TRBJ2-3, the full variable domain reads GAGVSQSPRYKVAKRGQDVALRCDPISGHVSLFWYQQALGQGPEFLTYFQNEAQLDKSGLPSDRFFAERPEGSVSTLKIQRTQQEDSAVYLCASSLSTANTQYFGPGTRLTVL.

This clone was seen a handful of times. This chain uses TRBV30 with TRBJ2-2; 7 bases are shared with TRBD2. The CDR3 is made up of 15 amino acids. Germline loops: CDR1 GTSNPN, CDR2 SVGIG (reference sequence). V lost 8 bases and J lost 5; bases outside the gene matches: 14. CDR3 sequence (DNA): TGTGCCCGAAGTCGGTACGGGGGAGGGACCGGGGAGCTGTTTTTT. Its translation: CARSRYGGGTGELFF.

CDR3 residues: CASRPTGHDGYTF. As DNA, the CDR3 is TGTGCCAGTAGACCGACAGGCCACGATGGCTACACCTTC. The chain carries TRBV19 and TRBJ1-2; perhaps TRBD1 as D (6 bases). V was pared by 6 bases and J by 6 bases, with 14 bases between. This CDR3 is built from 13 residues. The germline CDR1 and CDR2 sequences are LNHDA and SQIVND (reference sequence).

This clone counts as medium-sized. V is TRBV11-2 and J is TRBJ2-7; 14 bases agree with TRBD2. V shed 8 bases and J 4 bases; nucleotides not matched to a gene: 19. Per germline, CDR1 SGHAT and CDR2 FQNNGV. The CDR3 has 19 residues. CDR3 sequence reads: CASHQLLTGTSGRGYEQYF. The CDR3 bases are TGTGCCAGCCACCAGCTTCTGACCGGGACTAGCGGGAGAGGGTACGAGCAGTACTTC.